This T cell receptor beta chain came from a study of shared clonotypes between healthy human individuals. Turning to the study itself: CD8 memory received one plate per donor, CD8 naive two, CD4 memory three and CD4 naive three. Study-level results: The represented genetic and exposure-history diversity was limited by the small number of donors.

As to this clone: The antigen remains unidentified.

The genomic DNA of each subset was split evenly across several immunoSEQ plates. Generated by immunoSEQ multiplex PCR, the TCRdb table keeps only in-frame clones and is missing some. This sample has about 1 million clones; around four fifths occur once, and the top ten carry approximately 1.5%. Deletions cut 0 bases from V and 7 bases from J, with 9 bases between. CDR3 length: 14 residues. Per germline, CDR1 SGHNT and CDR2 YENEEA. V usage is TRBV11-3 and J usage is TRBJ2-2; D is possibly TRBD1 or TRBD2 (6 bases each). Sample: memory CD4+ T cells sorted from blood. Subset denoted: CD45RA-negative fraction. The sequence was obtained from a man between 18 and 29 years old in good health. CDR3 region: CASSLEGGLGELFF. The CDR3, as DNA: TGTGCCAGCAGCTTAGAAGGGGGGCTCGGGGAGCTGTTTTTT.